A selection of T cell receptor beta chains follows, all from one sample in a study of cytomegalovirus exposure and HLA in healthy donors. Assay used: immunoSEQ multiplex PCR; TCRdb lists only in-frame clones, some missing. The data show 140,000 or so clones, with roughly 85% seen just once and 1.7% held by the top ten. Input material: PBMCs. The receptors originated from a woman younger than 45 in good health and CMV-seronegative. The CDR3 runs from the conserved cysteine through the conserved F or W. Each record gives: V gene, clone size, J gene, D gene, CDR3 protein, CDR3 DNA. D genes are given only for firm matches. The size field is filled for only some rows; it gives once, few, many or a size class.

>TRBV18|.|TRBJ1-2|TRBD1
CASSPSAGGADGYTF
TGTGCCAGCTCACCCTCGGCAGGGGGCGCAGATGGCTACACCTTC
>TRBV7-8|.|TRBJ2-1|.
CASSLEGLYNEQFF
TGTGCCAGCAGCCTGGAGGGGTTGTACAATGAGCAGTTCTTC
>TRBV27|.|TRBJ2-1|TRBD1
CASKGTGGIEQFF
TGTGCCAGCAAGGGGACAGGGGGCATTGAGCAGTTCTTC
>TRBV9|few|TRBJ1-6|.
CASSVTGQNNSPLHF
TGTGCCAGCAGCGTAACAGGACAGAATAATTCACCCCTCCACTTT
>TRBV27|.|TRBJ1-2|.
CASSLTEQGNYGYTF
TGTGCCAGCAGTTTAACCGAACAGGGTAACTATGGCTACACCTTC
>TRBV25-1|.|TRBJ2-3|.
CASSEWGLGPRGYTQYF
TGTGCCAGCAGTGAATGGGGTTTAGGTCCCCGGGGATATACGCAGTATTTT
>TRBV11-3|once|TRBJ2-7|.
CASSPPRRYYEQYF
TGTGCCAGCAGCCCCCCGCGGCGGTACTACGAGCAGTACTTC
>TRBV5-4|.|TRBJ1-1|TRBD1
CASSLADREAFF
TGTGCCAGCAGCTTGGCGGACAGGGAAGCTTTCTTT
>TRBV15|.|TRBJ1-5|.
CATSGANQPQHF
TGTGCCACCAGCGGGGCGAATCAGCCCCAGCATTTT
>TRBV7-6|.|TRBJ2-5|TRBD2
CASSSRTSFQETQYF
TGTGCCAGCAGCTCACGGACTAGCTTCCAAGAGACCCAGTACTTC